What follows describes a single T cell receptor beta chain. Its target is unknown. Via MiXCR, TCRdb re-called the RACE reads, giving one row per CDR3 protein. The sample holds about 250,000 distinct CDR3 sequences; roughly 7.4% are singletons and the top ten take roughly 1.2%. The sample belongs to a study of human T cells and chemical hapten exposure. Study information: It was small differences in pooled library volume that mainly caused per-sample TCR yields to vary. Study-wide points: With DPC sensitization, TCRs exceeding 1 in 1000 frequency showed no change.

The time point is: pre-sensitization, week 0. Treatment: therapeutic diphenylcyclopropenone sensitization with weekly scalp DPC. Specimen: whole blood, collected in connection with sensitization to the hapten diphenylcyclopropenone (DPC). This receptor was taken from a young man with alopecia areata. Some clones in this sample may be carry-over from other donors' samples.

CDR3 in amino acids: CASSLDLYEQYV. As DNA, the CDR3 is TGTGCCAGCAGCTTGGATCTTTACGAGCAGTACGTC. The chain employs TRBV7-9 and TRBJ2-7; D call uncertain. The CDR3 runs to 12 residues. Trimming shortened V by 3 bases and J by 4 bases, and 7 bases separated the two germline ends. CDR1 is SEHNR, CDR2 FQNEAQ, per germline (reference sequence).